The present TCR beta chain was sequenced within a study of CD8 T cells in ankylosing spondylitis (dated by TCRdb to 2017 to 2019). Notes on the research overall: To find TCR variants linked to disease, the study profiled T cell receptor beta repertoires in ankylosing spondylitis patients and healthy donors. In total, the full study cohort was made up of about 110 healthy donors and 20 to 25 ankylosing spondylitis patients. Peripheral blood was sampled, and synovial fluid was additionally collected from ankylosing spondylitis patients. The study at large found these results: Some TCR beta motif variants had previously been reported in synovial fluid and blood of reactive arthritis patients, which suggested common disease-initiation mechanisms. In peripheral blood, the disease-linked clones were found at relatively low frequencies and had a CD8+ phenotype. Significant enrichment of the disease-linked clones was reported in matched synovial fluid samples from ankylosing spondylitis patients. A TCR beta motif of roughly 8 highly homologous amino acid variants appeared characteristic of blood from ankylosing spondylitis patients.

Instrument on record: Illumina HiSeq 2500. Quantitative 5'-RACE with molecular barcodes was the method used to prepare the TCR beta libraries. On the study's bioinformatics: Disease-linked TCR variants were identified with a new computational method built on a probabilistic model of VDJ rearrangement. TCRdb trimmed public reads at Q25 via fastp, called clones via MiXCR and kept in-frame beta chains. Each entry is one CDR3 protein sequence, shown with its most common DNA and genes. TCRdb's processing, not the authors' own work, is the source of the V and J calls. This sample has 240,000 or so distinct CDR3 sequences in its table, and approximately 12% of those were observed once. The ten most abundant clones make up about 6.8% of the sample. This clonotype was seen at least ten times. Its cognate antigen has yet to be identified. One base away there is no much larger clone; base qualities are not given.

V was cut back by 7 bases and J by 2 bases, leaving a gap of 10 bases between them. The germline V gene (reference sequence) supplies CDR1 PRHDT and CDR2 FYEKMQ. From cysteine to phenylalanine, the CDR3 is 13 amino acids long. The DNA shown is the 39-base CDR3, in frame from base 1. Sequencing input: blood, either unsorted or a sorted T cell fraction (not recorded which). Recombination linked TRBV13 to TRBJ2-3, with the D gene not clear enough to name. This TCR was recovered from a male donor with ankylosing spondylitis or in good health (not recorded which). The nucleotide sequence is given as TGTGCCAGCACGGTCCCCCACACAGATACGCAGTATTTT. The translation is CASTVPHTDTQYF.